This TCR beta chain emerged from a study of blood T cell repertoires in COVID-19. About the research overall: Material from acute and convalescent COVID-19 was sourced from the United States, Italy and Spain. PBMCs, B-cell-depleted T cells, or T cells provided the cDNA or gDNA that made up the material.

As processed by the authors: Reference gene primer amplification gave nucleated cell count estimates. Method: immunoSEQ multiplex PCR; TCRdb's copy keeps in-frame clones and lacks some. From that table come the V and J calls and clone size; the DNA was used to work out D and trimming. This table holds 150,000 to 200,000 clones, 74% found once. Specimen: peripheral blood. The TCR comes from a woman older than 75 with acute or convalescent COVID-19.

The CDR3 sequence: CASSPGQGNQPQHF. In DNA form, the CDR3 reads TGCGCCAGCAGCCCAGGACAGGGGAACCAGCCCCAGCATTTT. J is TRBJ1-5 and V is TRBV4-1, with 9 bases lining up with TRBD1. There are 14 residues in the CDR3. The trim removed 4 bases at V and 7 bases at J, leaving 5 bases unmatched. Germline values: CDR1 MGHRA, CDR2 YSYEKL.